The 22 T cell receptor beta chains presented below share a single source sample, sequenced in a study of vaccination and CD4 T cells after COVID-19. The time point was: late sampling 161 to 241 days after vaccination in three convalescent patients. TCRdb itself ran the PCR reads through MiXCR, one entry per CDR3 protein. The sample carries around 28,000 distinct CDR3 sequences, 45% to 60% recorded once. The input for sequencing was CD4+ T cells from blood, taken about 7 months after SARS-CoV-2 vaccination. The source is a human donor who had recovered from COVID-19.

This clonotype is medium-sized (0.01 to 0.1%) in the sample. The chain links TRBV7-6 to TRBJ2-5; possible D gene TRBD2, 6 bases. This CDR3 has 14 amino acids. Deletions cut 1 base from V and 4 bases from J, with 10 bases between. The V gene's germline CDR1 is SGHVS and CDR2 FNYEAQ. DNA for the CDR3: TGTGCCAGCAGCTTAGTCGGGAGCGGAGAGACCCAGTACTTC. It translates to CASSLVGSGETQYF.

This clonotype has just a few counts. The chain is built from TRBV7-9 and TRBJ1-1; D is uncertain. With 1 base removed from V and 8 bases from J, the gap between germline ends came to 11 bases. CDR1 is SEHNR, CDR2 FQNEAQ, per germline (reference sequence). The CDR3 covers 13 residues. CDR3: CASSLVSGSEAFF. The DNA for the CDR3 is TGTGCCAGCAGCTTAGTCTCCGGGTCCGAAGCTTTCTTT.

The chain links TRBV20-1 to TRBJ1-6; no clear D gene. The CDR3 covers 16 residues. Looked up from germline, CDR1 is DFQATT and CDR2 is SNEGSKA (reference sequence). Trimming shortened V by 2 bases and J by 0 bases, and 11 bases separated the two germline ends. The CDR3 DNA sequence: TGCAGTGCTAGAAGCCCGGTGAACTCCTATAATTCACCCCTCCACTTT. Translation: CSARSPVNSYNSPLHF.

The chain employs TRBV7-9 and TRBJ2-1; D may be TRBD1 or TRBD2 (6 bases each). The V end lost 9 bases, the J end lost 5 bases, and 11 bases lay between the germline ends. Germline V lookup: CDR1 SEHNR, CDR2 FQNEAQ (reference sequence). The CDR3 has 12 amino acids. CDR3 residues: CARRGDHNEQFF. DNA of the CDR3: TGTGCCAGGAGGGGGGACCACAATGAGCAGTTCTTC.

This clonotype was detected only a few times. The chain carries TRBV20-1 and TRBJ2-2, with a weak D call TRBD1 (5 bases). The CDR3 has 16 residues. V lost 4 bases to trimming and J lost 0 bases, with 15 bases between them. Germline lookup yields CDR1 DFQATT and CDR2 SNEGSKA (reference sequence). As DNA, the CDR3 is TGCAGTGCTACATACCCGACAGTTTCGAACACCGGGGAGCTGTTTTTT. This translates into CSATYPTVSNTGELFF.

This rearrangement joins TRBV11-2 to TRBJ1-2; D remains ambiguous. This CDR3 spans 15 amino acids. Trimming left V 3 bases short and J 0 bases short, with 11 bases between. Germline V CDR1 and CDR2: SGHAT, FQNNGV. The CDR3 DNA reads TGTGCCAGCAGCTTGGGAAGGAATCCTAACTATGGCTACACCTTC. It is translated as CASSLGRNPNYGYTF.

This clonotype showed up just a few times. The CDR3, as DNA: TGCAGTGCCGGACAGGGTGCAGACGAGCAGTACTTC. Residues: CSAGQGADEQYF. The gene calls are TRBV20-1 and TRBJ2-7; 8 bases align to TRBD1. The germline CDR1 and CDR2 sequences are DFQATT and SNEGSKA (reference sequence). This CDR3 has 12 amino acids. J lost 5 bases, V lost 6 bases, and 6 bases had no gene match.

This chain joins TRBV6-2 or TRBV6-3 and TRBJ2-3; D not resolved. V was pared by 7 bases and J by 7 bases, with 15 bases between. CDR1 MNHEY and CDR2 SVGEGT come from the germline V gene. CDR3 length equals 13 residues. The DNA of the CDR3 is TGTGCCAGCAACGTAGGGTCTAGACATACGCAGTATTTT. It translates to CASNVGSRHTQYF.

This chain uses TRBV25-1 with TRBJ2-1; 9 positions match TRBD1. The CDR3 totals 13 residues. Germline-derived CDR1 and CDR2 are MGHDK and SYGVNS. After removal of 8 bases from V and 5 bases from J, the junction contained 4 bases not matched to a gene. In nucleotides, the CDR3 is TGTGCCAGCGGGGACAGGGCCAACAATGAGCAGTTCTTC. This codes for CASGDRANNEQFF. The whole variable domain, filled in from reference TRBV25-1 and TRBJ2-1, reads EADIYQTPRYLVIGTGKKITLECSQTMGHDKMYWYQQDPGMELHLIHYSYGVNSTEKGDLSSESTVSRIRTEHFPLTLESARPSHTSQYLCASGDRANNEQFFGPGTRLTVL.

Here the CDR3 DNA reads TGTGCCAGCAGCCTGACAGAAATTGAAGCTTTCTTT. It encodes CASSLTEIEAFF. The chain employs TRBV7-9 and TRBJ1-1, with D maybe TRBD1 (5 bases). V gave up 5 bases and J gave up 7 bases, with 11 bases separating them. There are 12 residues in the CDR3. Per germline, CDR1 SEHNR and CDR2 FQNEAQ (reference sequence).

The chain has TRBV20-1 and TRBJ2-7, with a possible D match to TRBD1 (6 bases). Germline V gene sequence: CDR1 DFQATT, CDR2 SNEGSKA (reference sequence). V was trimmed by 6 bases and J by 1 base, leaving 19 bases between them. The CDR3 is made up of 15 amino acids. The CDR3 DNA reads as TGCAGTGCCCCCTGGTCAGGGGCCAAATCCTACGAGCAGTACTTC. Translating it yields CSAPWSGAKSYEQYF.

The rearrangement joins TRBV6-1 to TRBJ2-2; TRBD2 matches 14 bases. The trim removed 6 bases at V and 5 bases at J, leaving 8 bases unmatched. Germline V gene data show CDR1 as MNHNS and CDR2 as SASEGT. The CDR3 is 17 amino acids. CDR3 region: CASSPVGLAGVTGELFF. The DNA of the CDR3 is TGTGCCAGCAGCCCCGTGGGACTAGCGGGAGTTACCGGGGAGCTGTTTTTT.

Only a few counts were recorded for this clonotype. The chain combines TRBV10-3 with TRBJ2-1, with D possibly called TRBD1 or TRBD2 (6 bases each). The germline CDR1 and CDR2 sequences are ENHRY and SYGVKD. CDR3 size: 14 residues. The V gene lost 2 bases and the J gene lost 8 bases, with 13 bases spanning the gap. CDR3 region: CAISERGDGDEQFF. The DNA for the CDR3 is TGTGCCATCAGTGAGAGGGGGGACGGCGATGAGCAGTTCTTC.

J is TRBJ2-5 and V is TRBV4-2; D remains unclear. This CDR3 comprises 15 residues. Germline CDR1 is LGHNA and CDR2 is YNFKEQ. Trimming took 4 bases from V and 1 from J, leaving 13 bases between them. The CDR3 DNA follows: TGTGCCAGCAGCCCCTCGGCGAGAGGCCAAGAGACCCAGTACTTC. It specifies CASSPSARGQETQYF.

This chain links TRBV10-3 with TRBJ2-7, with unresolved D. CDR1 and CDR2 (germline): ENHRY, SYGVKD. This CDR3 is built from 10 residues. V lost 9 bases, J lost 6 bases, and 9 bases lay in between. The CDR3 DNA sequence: TGTGCCATGGGCTCTGGCGAGCAGTACTTC. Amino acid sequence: CAMGSGEQYF.

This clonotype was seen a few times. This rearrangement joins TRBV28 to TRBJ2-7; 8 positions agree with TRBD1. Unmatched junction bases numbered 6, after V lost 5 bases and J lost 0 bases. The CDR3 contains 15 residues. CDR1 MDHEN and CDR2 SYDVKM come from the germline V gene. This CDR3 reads CASSETGAGSYEQYF. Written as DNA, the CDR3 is TGTGCCAGCAGTGAGACAGGGGCCGGCTCCTACGAGCAGTACTTC.

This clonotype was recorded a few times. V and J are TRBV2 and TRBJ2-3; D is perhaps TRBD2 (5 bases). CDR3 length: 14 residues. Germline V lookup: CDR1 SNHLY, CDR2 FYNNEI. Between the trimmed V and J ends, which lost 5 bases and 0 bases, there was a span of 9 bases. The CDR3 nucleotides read TGTGCCAGCAGTAGCGGTACTAGCACAGATACGCAGTATTTT. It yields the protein CASSSGTSTDTQYF.

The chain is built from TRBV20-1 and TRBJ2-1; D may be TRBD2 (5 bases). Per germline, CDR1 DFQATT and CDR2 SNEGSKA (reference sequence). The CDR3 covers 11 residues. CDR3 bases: TGCAGCGCTTTACTAGGAGATGAGCAGTTCTTC. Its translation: CSALLGDEQFF.

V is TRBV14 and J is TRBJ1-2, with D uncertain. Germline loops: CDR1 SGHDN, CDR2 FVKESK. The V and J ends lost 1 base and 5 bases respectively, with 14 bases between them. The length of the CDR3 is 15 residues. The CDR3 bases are TGTGCCAGCAGCCAAGGGGCGGAGGGCAGATATGGCTACACCTTC. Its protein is CASSQGAEGRYGYTF.

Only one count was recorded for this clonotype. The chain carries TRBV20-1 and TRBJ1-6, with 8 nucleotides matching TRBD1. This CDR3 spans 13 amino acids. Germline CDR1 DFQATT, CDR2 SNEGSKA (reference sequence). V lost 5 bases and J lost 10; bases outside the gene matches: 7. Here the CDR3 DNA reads TGCAGTGCTTACCCTGGACAGGGATCACCCCTCCACTTT. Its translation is CSAYPGQGSPLHF.

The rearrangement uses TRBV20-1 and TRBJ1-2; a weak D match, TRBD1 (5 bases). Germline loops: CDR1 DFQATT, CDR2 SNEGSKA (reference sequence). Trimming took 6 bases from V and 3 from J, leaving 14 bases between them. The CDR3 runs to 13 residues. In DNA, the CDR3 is TGCAGTGCAGGAGACAGACGGGACTATGGCTACACCTTC. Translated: CSAGDRRDYGYTF.

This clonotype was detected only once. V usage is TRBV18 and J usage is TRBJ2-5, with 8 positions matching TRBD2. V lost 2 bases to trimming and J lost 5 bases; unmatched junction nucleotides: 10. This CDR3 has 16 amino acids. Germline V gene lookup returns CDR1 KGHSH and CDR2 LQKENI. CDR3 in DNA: TGTGCCAGCTCACCAATATACGGGAGGGCCCGGGAGACCCAGTACTTC. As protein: CASSPIYGRARETQYF.